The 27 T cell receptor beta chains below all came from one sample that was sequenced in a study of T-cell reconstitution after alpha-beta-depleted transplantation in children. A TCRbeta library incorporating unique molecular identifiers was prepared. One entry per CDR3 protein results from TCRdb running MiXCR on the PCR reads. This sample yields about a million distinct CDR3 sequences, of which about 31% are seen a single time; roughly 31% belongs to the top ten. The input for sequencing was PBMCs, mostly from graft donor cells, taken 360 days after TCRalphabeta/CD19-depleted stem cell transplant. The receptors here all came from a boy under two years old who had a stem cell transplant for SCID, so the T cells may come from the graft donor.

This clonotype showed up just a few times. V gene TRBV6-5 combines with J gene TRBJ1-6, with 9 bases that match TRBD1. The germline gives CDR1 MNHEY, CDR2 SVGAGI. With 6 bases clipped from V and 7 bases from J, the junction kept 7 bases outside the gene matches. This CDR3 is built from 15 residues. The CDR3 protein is CASRGQGRRNSPLHF. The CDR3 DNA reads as TGTGCCAGCAGGGGACAGGGAAGGAGGAATTCACCCCTCCACTTT.

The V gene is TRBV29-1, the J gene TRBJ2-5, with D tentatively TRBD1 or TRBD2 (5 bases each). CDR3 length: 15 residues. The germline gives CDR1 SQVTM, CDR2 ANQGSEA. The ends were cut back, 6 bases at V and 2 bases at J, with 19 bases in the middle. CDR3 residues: CSVQGRMGWQETQYF. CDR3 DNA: TGCAGCGTCCAGGGACGAATGGGATGGCAAGAGACCCAGTACTTC.

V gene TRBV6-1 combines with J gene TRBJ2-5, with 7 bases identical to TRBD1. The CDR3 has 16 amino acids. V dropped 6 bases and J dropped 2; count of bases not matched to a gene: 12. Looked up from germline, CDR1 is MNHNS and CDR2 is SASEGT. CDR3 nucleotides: TGTGCCAGCAGGCAACCCGGCAGGGGGTGGCAAGAGACCCAGTACTTC. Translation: CASRQPGRGWQETQYF.

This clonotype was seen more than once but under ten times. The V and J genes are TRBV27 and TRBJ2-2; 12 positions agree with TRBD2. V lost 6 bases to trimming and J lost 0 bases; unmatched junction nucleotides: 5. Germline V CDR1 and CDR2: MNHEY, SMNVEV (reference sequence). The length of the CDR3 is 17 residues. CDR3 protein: CASRRLAGASNTGELFF. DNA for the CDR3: TGTGCCAGCAGAAGACTAGCGGGGGCCTCGAACACCGGGGAGCTGTTTTTT.

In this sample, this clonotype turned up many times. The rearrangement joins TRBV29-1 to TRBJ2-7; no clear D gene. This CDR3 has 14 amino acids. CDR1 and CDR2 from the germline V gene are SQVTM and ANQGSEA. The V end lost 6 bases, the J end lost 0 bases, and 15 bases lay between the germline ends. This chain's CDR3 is CSVLIWPGSYEQYF. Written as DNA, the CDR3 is TGCAGCGTCCTTATTTGGCCTGGCTCCTACGAGCAGTACTTC.

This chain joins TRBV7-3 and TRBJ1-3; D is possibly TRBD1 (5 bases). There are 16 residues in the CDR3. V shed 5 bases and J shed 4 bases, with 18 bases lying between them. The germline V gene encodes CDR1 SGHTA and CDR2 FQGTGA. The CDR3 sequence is CASSPLPRGLGNTIYF. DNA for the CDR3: TGTGCCAGCAGCCCGCTTCCAAGGGGCCTGGGAAACACCATATATTTT.

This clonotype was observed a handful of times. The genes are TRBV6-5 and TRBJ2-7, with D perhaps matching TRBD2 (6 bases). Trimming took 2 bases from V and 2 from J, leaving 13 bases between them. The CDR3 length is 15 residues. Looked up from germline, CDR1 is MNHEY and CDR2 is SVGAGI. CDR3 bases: TGTGCCAGCAGTTACGTACCGGGAGACCCCTACGAGCAGTACTTC. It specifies CASSYVPGDPYEQYF.

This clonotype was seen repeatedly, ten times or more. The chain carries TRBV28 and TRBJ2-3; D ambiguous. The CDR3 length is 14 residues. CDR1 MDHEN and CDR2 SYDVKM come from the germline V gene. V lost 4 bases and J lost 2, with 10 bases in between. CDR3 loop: CASSSSTTTDTQYF. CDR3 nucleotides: TGTGCCAGCAGTTCAAGTACCACCACAGATACGCAGTATTTT.

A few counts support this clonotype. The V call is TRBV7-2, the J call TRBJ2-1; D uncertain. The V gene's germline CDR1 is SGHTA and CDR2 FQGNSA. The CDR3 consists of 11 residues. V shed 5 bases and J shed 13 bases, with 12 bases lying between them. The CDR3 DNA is TGTGCCAGCAGCGGCCGGGCCAACCAGTTCTTC. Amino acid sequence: CASSGRANQFF.

DNA for the CDR3: TGCGCCAGCAGCTTCGCGGGGGAGGACAATGAGCAGTTCTTC. This codes for CASSFAGEDNEQFF. This chain connects TRBV5-1 to TRBJ2-1; 7 nucleotides match TRBD2. After removal of 2 bases from V and 5 bases from J, the junction contained 4 bases not matched to a gene. Germline V gene lookup returns CDR1 SGHRS and CDR2 YFSETQ. CDR3 length: 14 amino acids.

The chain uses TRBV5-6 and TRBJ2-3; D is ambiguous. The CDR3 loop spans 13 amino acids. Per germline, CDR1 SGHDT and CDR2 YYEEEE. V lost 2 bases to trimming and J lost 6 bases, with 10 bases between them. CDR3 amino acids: CASSFRFSDTQYF. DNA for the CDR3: TGTGCCAGCAGCTTCCGATTCTCGGATACGCAGTATTTT.

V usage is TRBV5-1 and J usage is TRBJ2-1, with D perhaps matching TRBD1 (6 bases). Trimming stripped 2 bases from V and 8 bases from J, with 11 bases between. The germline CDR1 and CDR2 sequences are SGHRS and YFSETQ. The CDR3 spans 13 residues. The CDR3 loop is CASSFQGLDEQFF. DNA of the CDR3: TGCGCCAGCAGCTTCCAGGGGTTAGATGAGCAGTTCTTC.

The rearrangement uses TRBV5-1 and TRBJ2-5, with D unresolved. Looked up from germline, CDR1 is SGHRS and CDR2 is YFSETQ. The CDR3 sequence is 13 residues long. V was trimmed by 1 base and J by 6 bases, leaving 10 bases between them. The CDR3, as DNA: TGCGCCAGCAGCTTGAAACTGGCACAGACCCAGTACTTC. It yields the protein CASSLKLAQTQYF. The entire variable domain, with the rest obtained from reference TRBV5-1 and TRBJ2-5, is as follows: KAGVTQTPRYLIKTRGQQVTLSCSPISGHRSVSWYQQTPGQGLQFLFEYFSETQRNKGNFPGRFSGRQFSNSRSEMNVSTLELGDSALYLCASSLKLAQTQYFGPGTRLLVL.

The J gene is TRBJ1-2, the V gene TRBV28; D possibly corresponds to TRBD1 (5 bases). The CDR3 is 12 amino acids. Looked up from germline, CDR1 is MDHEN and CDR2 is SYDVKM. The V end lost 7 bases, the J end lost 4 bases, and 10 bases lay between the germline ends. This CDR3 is CASNRDVYGYTF. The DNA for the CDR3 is TGTGCCAGCAATAGGGACGTCTATGGCTACACCTTC.

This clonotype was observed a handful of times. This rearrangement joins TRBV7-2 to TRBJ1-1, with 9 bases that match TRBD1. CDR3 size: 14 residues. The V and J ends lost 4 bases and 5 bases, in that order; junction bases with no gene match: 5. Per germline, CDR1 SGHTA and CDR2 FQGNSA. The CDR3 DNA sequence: TGTGCCAGCAGCTCCGACAGGGGGAGGACTGAAGCTTTCTTT. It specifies CASSSDRGRTEAFF.

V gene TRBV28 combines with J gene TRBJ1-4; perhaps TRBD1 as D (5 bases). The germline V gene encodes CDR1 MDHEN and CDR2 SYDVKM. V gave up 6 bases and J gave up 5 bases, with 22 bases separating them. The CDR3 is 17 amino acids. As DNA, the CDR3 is TGTGCCAGCAGCAGAGGACCTATAAGGGGAACAAATGAAAAACTGTTTTTT. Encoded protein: CASSRGPIRGTNEKLFF. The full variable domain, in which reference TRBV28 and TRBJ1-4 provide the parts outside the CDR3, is DVKVTQSSRYLVKRTGEKVFLECVQDMDHENMFWYRQDPGLGLRLIYFSYDVKMKEKGDIPEGYSVSREKKERFSLILESASTNQTSMYLCASSRGPIRGTNEKLFFGSGTQLSVL.

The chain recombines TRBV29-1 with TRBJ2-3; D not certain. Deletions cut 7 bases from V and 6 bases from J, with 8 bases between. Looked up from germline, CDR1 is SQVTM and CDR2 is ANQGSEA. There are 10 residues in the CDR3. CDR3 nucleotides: TGCAGCGGAGAGCAGGATACGCAGTATTTT. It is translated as CSGEQDTQYF.

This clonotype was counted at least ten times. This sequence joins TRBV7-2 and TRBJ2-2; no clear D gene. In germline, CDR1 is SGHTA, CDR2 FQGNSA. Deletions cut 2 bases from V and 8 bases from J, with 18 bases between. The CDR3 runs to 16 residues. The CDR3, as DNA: TGTGCCAGCAGCTTATGGGTTGGCCCCCGGGCGGGGGAGCTGTTTTTT. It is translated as CASSLWVGPRAGELFF.

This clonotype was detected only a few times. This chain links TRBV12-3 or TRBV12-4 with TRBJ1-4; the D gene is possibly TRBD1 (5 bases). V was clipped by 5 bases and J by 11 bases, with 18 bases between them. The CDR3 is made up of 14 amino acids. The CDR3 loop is CASSLGVVGKKLFF. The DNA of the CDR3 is TGTGCCAGCAGTCTAGGGGTGGTTGGTAAGAAACTGTTTTTT.

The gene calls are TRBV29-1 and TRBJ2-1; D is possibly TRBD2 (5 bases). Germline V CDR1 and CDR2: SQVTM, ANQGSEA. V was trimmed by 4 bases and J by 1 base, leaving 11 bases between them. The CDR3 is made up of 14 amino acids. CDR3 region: CSVGWAGSYNEQFF. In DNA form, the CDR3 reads TGCAGCGTTGGTTGGGCGGGTTCCTACAATGAGCAGTTCTTC.

The CDR3, as DNA: TGTGCCACCAGTGATTGGGGGGCCCCACAAGAGACCCAGTACTTC. The encoded protein is CATSDWGAPQETQYF. V and J are TRBV24-1 and TRBJ2-5; TRBD1 or TRBD2 may be the D gene (6 bases each). V gave up 2 bases and J gave up 2 bases, with 11 bases separating them. CDR3 length equals 15 residues. Germline CDR1 reads KGHDR; CDR2 reads SFDVKD.

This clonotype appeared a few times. For the CDR3, the DNA is TGCAGCGTTTTCTTGGGCTACGAGCAGTACTTC. Residues: CSVFLGYEQYF. The V call is TRBV29-1, the J call TRBJ2-7; the D is unclear. CDR1 is SQVTM, CDR2 ANQGSEA, per germline. The CDR3 length is 11 residues. Deletions cut 5 bases from V and 3 bases from J, with 8 bases between.

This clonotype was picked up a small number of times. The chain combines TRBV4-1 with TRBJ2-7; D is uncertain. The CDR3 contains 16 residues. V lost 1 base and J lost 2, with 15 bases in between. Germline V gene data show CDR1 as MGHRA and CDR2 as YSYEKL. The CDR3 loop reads CASSQVVSEGTYEQYF. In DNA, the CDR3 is TGCGCCAGCAGCCAAGTGGTCAGTGAAGGAACCTACGAGCAGTACTTC.

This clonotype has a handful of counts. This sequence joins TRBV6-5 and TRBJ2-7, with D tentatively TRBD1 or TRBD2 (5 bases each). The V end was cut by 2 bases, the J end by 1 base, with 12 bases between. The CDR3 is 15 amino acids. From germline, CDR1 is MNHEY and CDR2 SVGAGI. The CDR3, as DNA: TGTGCCAGCAGTTACGGCAGGGAGCTTTCCTACGAGCAGTACTTC. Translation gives CASSYGRELSYEQYF.

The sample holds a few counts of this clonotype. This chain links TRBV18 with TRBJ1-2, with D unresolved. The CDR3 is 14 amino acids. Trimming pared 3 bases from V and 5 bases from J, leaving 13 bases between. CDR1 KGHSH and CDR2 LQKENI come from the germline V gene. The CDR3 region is CASSPEGVGYGYTF. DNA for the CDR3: TGTGCCAGCTCACCGGAGGGAGTCGGGTATGGCTACACCTTC.

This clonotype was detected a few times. This chain's CDR3 is CASRTDSSFNYGYTF. The CDR3 DNA sequence: TGCGCCAGCAGGACAGATTCCAGCTTTAACTATGGCTACACCTTC. This chain connects TRBV5-1 to TRBJ1-2, with D perhaps matching TRBD1 (5 bases). Trimming removed 5 bases at V and 1 base at J, with 15 bases between. The CDR3 length is 15 residues. The germline V gene encodes CDR1 SGHRS and CDR2 YFSETQ.

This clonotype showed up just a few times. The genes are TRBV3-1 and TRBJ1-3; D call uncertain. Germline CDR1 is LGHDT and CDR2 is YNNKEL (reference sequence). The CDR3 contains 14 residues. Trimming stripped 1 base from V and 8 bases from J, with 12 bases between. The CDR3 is CASSQVAGSHTIYF. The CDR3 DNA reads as TGTGCCAGCAGCCAAGTAGCAGGATCGCACACCATATATTTT.